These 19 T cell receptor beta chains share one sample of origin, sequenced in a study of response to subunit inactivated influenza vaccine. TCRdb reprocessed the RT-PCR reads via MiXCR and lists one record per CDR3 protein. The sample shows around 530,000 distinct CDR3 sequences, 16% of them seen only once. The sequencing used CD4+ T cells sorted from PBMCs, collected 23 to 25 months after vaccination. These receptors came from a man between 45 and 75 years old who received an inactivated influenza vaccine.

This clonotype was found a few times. The CDR3 coding sequence is TGTGCCAGCAGCCCCATGTCCGGGACTGAAGCTTTCTTT. Translation gives CASSPMSGTEAFF. J is TRBJ1-1 and V is TRBV7-2; D remains ambiguous. The CDR3 consists of 13 residues. Trimming removed 5 bases from V and 5 bases from J, with 12 bases in between. Germline V gives CDR1 SGHTA, CDR2 FQGNSA.

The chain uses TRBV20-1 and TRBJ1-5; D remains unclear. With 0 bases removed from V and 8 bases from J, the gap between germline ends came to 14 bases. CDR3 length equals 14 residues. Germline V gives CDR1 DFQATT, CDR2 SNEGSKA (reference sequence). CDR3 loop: CSARDLVQEKPQHF. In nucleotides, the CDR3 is TGCAGTGCTAGAGATCTTGTCCAGGAGAAGCCCCAGCATTTT.

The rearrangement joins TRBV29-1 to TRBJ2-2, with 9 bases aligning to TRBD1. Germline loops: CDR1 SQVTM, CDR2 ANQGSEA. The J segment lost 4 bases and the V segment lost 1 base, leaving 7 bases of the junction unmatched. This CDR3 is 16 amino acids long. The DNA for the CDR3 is TGCAGCGTTGAAGCCCGGGGACAGGGAAGCACCGGGGAGCTGTTTTTT. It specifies CSVEARGQGSTGELFF.

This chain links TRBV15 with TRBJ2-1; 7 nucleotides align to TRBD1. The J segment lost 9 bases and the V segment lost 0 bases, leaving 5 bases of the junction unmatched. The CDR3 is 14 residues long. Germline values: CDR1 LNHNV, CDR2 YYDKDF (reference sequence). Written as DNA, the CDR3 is TGTGCCACCAGCAGAGACCCATGGGACAGTGAGCAGTTCTTC. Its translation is CATSRDPWDSEQFF.

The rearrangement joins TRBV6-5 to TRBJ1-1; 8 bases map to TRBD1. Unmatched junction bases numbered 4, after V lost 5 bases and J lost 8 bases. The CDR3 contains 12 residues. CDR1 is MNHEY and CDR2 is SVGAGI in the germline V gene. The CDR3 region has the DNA TGTGCCAGCAGTACACAGGGGGTCGAAGCTTTCTTT. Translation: CASSTQGVEAFF.

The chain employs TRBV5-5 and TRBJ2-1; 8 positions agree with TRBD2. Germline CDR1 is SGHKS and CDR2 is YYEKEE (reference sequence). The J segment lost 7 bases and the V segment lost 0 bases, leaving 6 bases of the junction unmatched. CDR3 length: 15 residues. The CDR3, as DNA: TGTGCCAGCAGCTTGGACGGGAGGGCCGGGAATGAGCAGTTCTTC. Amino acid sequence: CASSLDGRAGNEQFF.

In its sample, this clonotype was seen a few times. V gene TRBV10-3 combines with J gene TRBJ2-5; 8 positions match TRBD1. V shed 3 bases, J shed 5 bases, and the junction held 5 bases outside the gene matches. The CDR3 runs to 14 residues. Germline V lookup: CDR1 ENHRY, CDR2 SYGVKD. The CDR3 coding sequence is TGTGCCATCAGTGAAGACAGGGGATGGGAGACCCAGTACTTC. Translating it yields CAISEDRGWETQYF.

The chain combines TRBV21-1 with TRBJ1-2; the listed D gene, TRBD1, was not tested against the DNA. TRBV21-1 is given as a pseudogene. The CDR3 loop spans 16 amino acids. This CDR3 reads CASSKDGTGDWEGYTF. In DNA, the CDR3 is TGTGCCAGCAGCAAAGATGGGACAGGGGATTGGGAAGGCTACACCTTC.

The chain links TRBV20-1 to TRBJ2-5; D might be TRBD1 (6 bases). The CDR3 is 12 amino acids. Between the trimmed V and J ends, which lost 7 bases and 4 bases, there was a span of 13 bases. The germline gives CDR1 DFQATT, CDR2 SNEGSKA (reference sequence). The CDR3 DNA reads TGCAGTGGGCAGGGGCGCCCAGAGACCCAGTACTTC. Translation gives CSGQGRPETQYF.

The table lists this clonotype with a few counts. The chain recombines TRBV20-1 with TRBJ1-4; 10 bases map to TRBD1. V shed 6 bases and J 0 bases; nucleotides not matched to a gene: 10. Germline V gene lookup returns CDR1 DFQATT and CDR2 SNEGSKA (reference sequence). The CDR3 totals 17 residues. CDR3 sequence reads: CSAQRQGAIATNEKLFF. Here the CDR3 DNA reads TGCAGTGCACAAAGACAGGGGGCTATCGCAACTAATGAAAAACTGTTTTTT.

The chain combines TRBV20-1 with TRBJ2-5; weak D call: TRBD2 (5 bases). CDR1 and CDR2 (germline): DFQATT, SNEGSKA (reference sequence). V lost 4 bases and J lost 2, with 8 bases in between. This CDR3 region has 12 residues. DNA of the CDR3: TGCAGTGCTAACAGACTACAAGAGACCCAGTACTTC. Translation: CSANRLQETQYF.

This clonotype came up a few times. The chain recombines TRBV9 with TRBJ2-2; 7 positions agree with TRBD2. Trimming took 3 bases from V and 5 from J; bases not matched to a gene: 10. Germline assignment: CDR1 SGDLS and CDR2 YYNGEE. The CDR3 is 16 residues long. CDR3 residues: CASSAPSGGGTGELFF. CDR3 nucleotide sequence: TGTGCCAGCAGCGCCCCTAGCGGTGGGGGAACCGGGGAGCTGTTTTTT.

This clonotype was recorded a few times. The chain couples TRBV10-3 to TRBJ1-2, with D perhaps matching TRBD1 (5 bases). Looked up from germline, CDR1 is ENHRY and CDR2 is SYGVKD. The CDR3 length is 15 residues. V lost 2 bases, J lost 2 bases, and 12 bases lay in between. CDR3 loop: CAISEGVAGNYGYTF. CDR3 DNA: TGTGCCATCAGTGAGGGGGTGGCAGGGAACTATGGCTACACCTTC.

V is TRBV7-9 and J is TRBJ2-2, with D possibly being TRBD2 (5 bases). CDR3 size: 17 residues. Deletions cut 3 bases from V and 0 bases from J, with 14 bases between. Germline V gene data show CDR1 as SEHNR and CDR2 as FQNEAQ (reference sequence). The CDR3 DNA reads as TGTGCCAGCAGCTTCTCCCCTCGAGGGACGAACACCGGGGAGCTGTTTTTT. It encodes CASSFSPRGTNTGELFF.

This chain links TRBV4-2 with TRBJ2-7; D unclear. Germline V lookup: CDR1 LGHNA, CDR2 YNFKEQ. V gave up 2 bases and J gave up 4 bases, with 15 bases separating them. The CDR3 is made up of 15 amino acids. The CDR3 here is CASSQLPPPPYEQYF. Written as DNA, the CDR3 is TGTGCCAGCAGCCAACTTCCCCCGCCTCCTTACGAGCAGTACTTC.

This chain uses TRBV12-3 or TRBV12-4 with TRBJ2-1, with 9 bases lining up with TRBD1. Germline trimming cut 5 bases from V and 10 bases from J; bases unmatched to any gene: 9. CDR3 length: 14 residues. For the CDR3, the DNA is TGTGCCAGCAGTCCCCGGACAGGGGCTTTGGAGCAGTTCTTC. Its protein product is CASSPRTGALEQFF.

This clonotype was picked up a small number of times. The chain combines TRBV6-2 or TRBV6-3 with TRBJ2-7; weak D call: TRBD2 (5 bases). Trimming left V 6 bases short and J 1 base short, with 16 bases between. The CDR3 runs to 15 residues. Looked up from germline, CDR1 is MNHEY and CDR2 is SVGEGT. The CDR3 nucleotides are TGTGCCAGCAGACGGACGGAAGGGAGATCCTACGAGCAGTACTTC. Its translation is CASRRTEGRSYEQYF.

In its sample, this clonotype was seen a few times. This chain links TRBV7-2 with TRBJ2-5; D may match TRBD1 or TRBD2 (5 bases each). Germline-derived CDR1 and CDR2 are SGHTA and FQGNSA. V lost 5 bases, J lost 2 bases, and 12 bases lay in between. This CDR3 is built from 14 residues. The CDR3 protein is CASSQAWGQETQYF. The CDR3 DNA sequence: TGTGCCAGCAGCCAGGCGTGGGGGCAAGAGACCCAGTACTTC. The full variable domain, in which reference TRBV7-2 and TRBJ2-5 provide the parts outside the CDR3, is GAGVSQSPSNKVTEKGKDVELRCDPISGHTALYWYRQSLGQGLEFLIYFQGNSAPDKSGLPSDRFSAERTGGSVSTLTIQRTQQEDSAVYLCASSQAWGQETQYFGPGTRLLVL.

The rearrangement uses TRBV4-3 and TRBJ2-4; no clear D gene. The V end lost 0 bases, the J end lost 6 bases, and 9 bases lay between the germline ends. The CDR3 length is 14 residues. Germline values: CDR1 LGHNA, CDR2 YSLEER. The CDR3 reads CASSQEEWSNIQYF. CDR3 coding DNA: TGCGCCAGCAGCCAAGAGGAGTGGTCAAACATTCAGTACTTC.